This T cell receptor beta chain came from a study of OX40 agonist ivuxolimab in advanced cancers. Across the whole study: Patients were given ivuxolimab, an antibody that agonizes OX40 (CD134).

Blood specimens came from baseline, cycle 4 day 1, and cycle 7 day 1. This table comes from immunoSEQ multiplex PCR, and its TCRdb copy is limited to in-frame clones, with some not included. The repertoire consists of around 80,000 clones, with around 87% occurring once and the leading ten covering about 2.5%. Points on this clone: Its antigen is not identified.

The CDR3 loop spans 14 amino acids. The V end was cut by 2 bases, the J end by 6 bases, with 13 bases between. In germline, CDR1 is MDHEN, CDR2 SYDVKM. Findings and limits, study-wide: Some of the nonresponding patients also showed low levels of normalized T-cell clonal expansion.

The sample here was CD4+ or CD8+ T cells sorted from blood, taken in a trial of the OX40 agonist ivuxolimab. The rearrangement links TRBV28 to TRBJ1-1, with TRBD1 as a possible D gene (5 bases). The sequence was obtained from an adult with an advanced solid tumor such as melanoma, head and neck, liver or kidney cancer. CDR3 region: CASSLIRGLAEAFF. CDR3 DNA sequence: TGTGCCAGCAGTTTAATCCGGGGGTTGGCTGAAGCTTTCTTT.